This record covers a single T cell receptor (beta chain). The data derive from a study of blood T cell repertoires in COVID-19. V lost 1 base and J lost 7; bases outside the gene matches: 2. Germline V gives CDR1 KGHSH, CDR2 LQKENI. The CDR3 is 14 amino acids. The table came from immunoSEQ multiplex PCR; TCRdb's copy has only in-frame clones and leaves some out. This sample has under 200,000 clones, with more than 85% found just once. The chain combines TRBV18 with TRBJ2-1, with TRBD1 matching over 9 bases. Input material: peripheral blood. This receptor was identified in a man between 60 and 75 years old with COVID-19, enrolled during active disease. The CDR3 sequence: CASSPRTGENEQFF. Written as DNA, the CDR3 is TGTGCCAGCTCACCACGGACAGGGGAAAATGAGCAGTTCTTC.